The 6 T cell receptor beta chains below all came from one sample that was sequenced in a study of shared clonotypes between healthy human individuals. Naive-designated CD8 cells lacked CD45RO, were positively enriched for CCR7, and omitted terminally differentiated effector memory CD45RA+ cells. Measured with immunoSEQ multiplex PCR; TCRdb has only the in-frame clones, and not every one. This table holds about 800,000 clones, 95% to 97% found once. Sequencing was performed on naive CD8+ T cells sorted from blood. The receptor set was obtained from a man aged 25-45 years in good health.

V usage is TRBV27 and J usage is TRBJ2-1; 9 positions agree with TRBD1. Germline V gene sequence: CDR1 MNHEY, CDR2 SMNVEV (reference sequence). Trimming took 5 bases from V and 5 from J; bases not matched to a gene: 10. This CDR3 contains 16 residues. CDR3 sequence (DNA): TGTGCCAGCAGTATCCAGGGGGGACAGGGAAACAATGAGCAGTTCTTC. Residues: CASSIQGGQGNNEQFF.

This chain connects TRBV4-2 to TRBJ2-3, with D possibly being TRBD2 (6 bases). This CDR3 has 16 residues. Trimming left V 1 base short and J 0 bases short, with 11 bases between. Germline lookup yields CDR1 LGHNA and CDR2 YNFKEQ. This chain's CDR3 is CASSQVAGSSTDTQYF. The CDR3 DNA sequence: TGTGCCAGCAGCCAAGTGGCGGGATCTAGCACAGATACGCAGTATTTT.

The CDR3 nucleotides are TGTGCCAGCAGTGTGGCTGGTGATTCCTACGAGCAGTACTTC. The encoded protein is CASSVAGDSYEQYF. This rearrangement joins TRBV6-1 to TRBJ2-7; D uncertain. Trimming took 4 bases from V and 1 from J, leaving 11 bases between them. The CDR3 runs 14 residues. The germline CDR1 and CDR2 sequences are MNHNS and SASEGT.

The chain uses TRBV28 and TRBJ2-1, with D possibly TRBD2 on 6 matching bases. V dropped 2 bases and J dropped 2 bases, with 10 bases sitting between them. This CDR3 contains 15 residues. CDR1 MDHEN and CDR2 SYDVKM come from the germline V gene. CDR3 residues: CASSLGEATYNEQFF. The DNA for the CDR3 is TGTGCCAGCAGTTTAGGGGAGGCCACCTACAATGAGCAGTTCTTC.

The CDR3 loop is CASSQQFGGGRARRTGELFF. The CDR3 nucleotides are TGCGCCAGCAGCCAACAATTCGGGGGCGGGAGGGCCCGTAGGACCGGGGAGCTGTTTTTT. The chain carries TRBV4-1 and TRBJ2-2; TRBD2 aligns across 9 bases. Per the germline V gene, CDR1 is MGHRA and CDR2 is YSYEKL. V lost 2 bases, J lost 5 bases, and 18 bases stayed unmatched. The CDR3 is 20 residues long.

This clone was counted a single time. V usage is TRBV28 and J usage is TRBJ1-2, with 8 bases fitting TRBD1. CDR3 size: 17 residues. Germline CDR1 MDHEN, CDR2 SYDVKM. V lost 5 bases to trimming and J lost 5 bases; unmatched junction nucleotides: 16. The CDR3 sequence is CASSPIHGQGEWYGYTF. In nucleotides, the CDR3 is TGTGCCAGCAGTCCAATACACGGACAGGGAGAATGGTATGGCTACACCTTC.